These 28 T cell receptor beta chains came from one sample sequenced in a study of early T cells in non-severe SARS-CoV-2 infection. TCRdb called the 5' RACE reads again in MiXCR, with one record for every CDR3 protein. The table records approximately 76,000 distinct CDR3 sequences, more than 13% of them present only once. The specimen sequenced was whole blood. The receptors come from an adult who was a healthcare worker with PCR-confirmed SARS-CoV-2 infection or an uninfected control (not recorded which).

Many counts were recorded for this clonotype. CDR3 residues: CSATPRESGGSRQPQHF. The CDR3 DNA follows: TGCAGCGCCACTCCTCGCGAATCTGGGGGTTCACGTCAGCCCCAGCATTTT. The rearrangement joins TRBV29-1 to TRBJ1-5; D is perhaps TRBD1 (5 bases). The V end lost 7 bases, the J end lost 6 bases, and 28 bases lay between the germline ends. The germline gives CDR1 SQVTM, CDR2 ANQGSEA. This CDR3 region has 17 residues. Supplemented by reference TRBV29-1 and TRBJ1-5, the full variable domain reads SAVISQKPSRDICQRGTSLTIQCQVDSQVTMMFWYRQQPGQSLTLIATANQGSEATYESGFVIDKFPISRPNLTFSTLTVSNMSPEDSSIYLCSATPRESGGSRQPQHFGDGTRLSIL.

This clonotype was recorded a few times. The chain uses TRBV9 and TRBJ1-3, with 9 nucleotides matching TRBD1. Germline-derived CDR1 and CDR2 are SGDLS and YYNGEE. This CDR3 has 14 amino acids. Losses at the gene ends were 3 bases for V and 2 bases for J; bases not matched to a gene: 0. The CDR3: CASSGQGAGNTIYF. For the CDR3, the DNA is TGTGCCAGCAGCGGACAGGGGGCTGGAAACACCATATATTTT.

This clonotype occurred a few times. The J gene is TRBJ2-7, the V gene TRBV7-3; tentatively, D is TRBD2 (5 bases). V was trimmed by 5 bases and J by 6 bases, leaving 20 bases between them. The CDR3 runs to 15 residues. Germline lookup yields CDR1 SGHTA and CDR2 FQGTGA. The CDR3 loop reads CASSPTRDTRGEQYF. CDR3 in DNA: TGTGCCAGCAGCCCCACGAGAGATACCCGGGGCGAGCAGTACTTC.

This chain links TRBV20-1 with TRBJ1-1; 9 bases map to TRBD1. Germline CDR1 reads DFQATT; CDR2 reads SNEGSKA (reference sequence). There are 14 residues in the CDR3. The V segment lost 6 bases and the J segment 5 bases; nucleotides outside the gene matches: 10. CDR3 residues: CSAGPGTGRTEAFF. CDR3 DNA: TGCAGTGCCGGCCCGGGGACAGGGAGAACTGAAGCTTTCTTT.

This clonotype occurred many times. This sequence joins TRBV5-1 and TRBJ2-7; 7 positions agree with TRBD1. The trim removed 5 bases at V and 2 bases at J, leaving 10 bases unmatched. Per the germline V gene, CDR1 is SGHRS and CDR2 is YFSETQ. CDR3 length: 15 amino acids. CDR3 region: CASRTRQGDTYEQYF. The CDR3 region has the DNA TGCGCCAGCAGGACTCGACAGGGTGACACCTACGAGCAGTACTTC.

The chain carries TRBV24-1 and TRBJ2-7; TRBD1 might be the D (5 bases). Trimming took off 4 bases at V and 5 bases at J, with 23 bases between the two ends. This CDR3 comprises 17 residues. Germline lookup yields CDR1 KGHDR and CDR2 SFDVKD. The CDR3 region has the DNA TGTGCCACCAGTGACCAGGGTAGGCAACACCACCCCCACGAGCAGTACTTC. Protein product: CATSDQGRQHHPHEQYF.

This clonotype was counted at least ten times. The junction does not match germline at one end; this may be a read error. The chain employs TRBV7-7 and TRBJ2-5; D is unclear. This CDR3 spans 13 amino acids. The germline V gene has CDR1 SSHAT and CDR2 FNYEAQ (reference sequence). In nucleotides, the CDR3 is TGTGCTAGCAGCTTAGGCCTAGAAGAGACCCAGTACTTC. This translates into CASSLGLEETQYF.

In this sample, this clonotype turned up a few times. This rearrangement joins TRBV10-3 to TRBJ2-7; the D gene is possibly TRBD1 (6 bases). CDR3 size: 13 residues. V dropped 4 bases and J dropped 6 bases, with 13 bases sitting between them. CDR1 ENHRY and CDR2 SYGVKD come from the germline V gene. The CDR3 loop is CAISAITGSEQYF. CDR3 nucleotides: TGTGCCATCAGTGCCATTACAGGGTCCGAGCAGTACTTC.

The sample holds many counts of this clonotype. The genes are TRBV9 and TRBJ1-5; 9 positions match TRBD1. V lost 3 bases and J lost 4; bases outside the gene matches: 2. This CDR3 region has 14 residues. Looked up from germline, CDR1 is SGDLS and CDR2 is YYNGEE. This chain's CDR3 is CASSEGTGNQPQHF. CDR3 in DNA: TGTGCCAGCAGCGAGGGGACAGGGAATCAGCCCCAGCATTTT.

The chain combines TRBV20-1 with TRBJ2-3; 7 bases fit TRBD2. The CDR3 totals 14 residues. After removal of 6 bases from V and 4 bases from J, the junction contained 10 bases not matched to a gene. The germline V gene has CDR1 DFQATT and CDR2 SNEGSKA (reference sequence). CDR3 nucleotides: TGCAGTGCGCCAACTAGCGTGAGGGCAGATACGCAGTATTTT. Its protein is CSAPTSVRADTQYF.

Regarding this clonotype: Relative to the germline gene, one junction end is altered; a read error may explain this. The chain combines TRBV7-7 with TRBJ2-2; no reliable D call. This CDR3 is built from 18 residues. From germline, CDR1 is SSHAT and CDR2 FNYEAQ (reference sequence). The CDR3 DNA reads TGTGCTAGCAGCCCTTGGGGTGCTAGGTCTCTAGTCACCGGGGAGCTGTTTTTT. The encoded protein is CASSPWGARSLVTGELFF. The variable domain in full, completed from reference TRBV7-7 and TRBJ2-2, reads GAGVSQSPRYKVTKRGQDVTLRCDPISSHATLYWYQQALGQGPEFLTYFNYEAQPDKSGLPSDRFSAERPEGSISTLTIQRTEQRDSAMYRCASSPWGARSLVTGELFFGEGSRLTVL.

The DNA for the CDR3 is TGTGCCAGTAGTTACAGTAGTCGCCAGCGGGGGGGCGGAGAGCAGTTCTTC. This gives the protein CASSYSSRQRGGGEQFF. The chain employs TRBV19 and TRBJ2-1, with TRBD2 matching 10 bases. The CDR3 is made up of 17 amino acids. The V segment lost 5 bases and the J segment 10 bases; nucleotides outside the gene matches: 17. Germline values: CDR1 LNHDA, CDR2 SQIVND (reference sequence).

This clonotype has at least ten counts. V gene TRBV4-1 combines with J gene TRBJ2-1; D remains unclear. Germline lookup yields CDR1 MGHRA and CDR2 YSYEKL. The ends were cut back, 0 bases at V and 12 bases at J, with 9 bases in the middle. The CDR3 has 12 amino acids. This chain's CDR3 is CASSQDPYRQFF. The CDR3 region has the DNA TGCGCCAGCAGCCAAGATCCTTACAGGCAGTTCTTC.

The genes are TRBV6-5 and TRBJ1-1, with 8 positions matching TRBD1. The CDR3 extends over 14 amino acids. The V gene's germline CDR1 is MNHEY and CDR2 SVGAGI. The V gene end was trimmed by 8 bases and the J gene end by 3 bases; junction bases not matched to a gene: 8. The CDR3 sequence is CASGSGQGDTEAFF. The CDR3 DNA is TGTGCCAGCGGTAGTGGACAGGGCGACACTGAAGCTTTCTTT.

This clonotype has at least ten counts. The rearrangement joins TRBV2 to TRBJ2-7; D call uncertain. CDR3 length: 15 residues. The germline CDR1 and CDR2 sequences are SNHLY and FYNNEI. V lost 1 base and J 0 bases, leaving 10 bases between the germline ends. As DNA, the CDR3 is TGTGCCAGCAGTGAAGGGGCAGGAACCTCCTACGAGCAGTACTTC. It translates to CASSEGAGTSYEQYF. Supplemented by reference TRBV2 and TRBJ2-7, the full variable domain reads EPEVTQTPSHQVTQMGQEVILRCVPISNHLYFYWYRQILGQKVEFLVSFYNNEISEKSEIFDDQFSVERPDGSNFTLKIRSTKLEDSAMYFCASSEGAGTSYEQYFGPGTRLTVT.

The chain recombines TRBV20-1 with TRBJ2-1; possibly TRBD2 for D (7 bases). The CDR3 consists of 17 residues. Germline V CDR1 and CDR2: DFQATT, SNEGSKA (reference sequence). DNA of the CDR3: TGCATCCCAGGGAGGGCCTACAGGGAAACTCCCGACAATGAGCAGTTCTTC. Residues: CIPGRAYRETPDNEQFF.

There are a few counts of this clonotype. CDR3 region: CATSRDRENTIYF. Here the CDR3 DNA reads TGTGCCACCAGCAGAGATCGGGAAAACACCATATATTTT. V gene TRBV15 combines with J gene TRBJ1-3; unclear D gene. V lost 0 bases and J 6 bases, leaving 6 bases between the germline ends. CDR1 LNHNV and CDR2 YYDKDF come from the germline V gene (reference sequence). The CDR3 loop spans 13 amino acids.

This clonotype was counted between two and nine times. In DNA form, the CDR3 reads TGCAGCGTTGCGCTAAGTCCCGGGGAGACCCAGTACTTC. It is translated as CSVALSPGETQYF. V gene TRBV29-1 combines with J gene TRBJ2-5; D call uncertain. This CDR3 spans 13 amino acids. Germline-derived CDR1 and CDR2 are SQVTM and ANQGSEA. V was shortened by 4 bases and J by 5 bases, with 14 bases between the two germline ends.

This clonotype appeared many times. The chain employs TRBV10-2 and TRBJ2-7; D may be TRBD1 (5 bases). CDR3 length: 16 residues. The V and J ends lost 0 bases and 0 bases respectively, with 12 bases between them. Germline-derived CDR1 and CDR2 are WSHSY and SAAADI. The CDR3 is CASSESGPVSSYEQYF. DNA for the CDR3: TGCGCCAGCAGTGAGTCGGGGCCGGTCAGCTCCTACGAGCAGTACTTC.

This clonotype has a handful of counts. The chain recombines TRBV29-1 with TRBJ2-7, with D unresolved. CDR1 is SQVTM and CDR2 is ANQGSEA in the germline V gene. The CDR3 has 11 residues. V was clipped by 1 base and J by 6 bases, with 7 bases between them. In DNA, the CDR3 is TGCAGCGTTGAAGTTGTGGCCGAGCAGTACTTC. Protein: CSVEVVAEQYF.

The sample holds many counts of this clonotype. The DNA of the CDR3 is TGTGCCAGCAGTTTATCGGTGGAGGCCGGGCTTGGCGAGCAGTACTTC. Its protein is CASSLSVEAGLGEQYF. The V and J genes are TRBV27 and TRBJ2-7; possible D gene TRBD2, 5 bases. The CDR3 extends over 16 amino acids. Trimming removed 0 bases at V and 6 bases at J, with 18 bases between. CDR1 and CDR2 from the germline V gene are MNHEY and SMNVEV (reference sequence).

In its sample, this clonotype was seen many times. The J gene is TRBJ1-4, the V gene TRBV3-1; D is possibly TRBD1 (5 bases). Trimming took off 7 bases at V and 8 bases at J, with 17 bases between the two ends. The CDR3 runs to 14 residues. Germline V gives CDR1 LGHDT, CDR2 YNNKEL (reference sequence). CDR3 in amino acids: CASISSGAGEKLFF. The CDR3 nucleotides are TGTGCCAGCATCTCAAGTGGGGCCGGGGAAAAACTGTTTTTT.

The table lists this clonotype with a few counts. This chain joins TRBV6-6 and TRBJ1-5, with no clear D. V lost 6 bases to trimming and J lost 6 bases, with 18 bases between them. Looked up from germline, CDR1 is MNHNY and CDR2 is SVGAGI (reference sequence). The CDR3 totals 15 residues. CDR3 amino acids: CASSPPLGRGQPQHF. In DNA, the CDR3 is TGTGCCAGCAGCCCCCCGCTGGGCAGAGGTCAGCCCCAGCATTTT.

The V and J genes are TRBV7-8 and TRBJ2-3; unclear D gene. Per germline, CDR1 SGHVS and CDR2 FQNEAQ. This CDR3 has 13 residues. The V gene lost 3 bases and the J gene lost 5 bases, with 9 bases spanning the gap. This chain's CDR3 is CASSFEWEDTQYF. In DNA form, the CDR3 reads TGTGCCAGCAGCTTCGAGTGGGAAGATACGCAGTATTTT.

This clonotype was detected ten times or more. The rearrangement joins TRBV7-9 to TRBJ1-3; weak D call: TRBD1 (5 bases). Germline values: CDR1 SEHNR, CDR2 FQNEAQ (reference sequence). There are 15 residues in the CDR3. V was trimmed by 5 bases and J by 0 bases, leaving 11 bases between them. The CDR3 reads CASSADSVSGNTIYF. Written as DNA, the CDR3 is TGTGCCAGCAGCGCCGACAGCGTCTCTGGAAACACCATATATTTT.

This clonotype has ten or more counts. The CDR3: CASSPDRDYGYTF. In DNA, the CDR3 is TGTGCCAGCAGTCCCGACAGGGACTATGGCTACACCTTC. V is TRBV27 and J is TRBJ1-2; 7 positions match TRBD1. J was trimmed by 3 bases and V by 5 bases; bases with no gene match: 3. This CDR3 contains 13 residues. From germline, CDR1 is MNHEY and CDR2 SMNVEV (reference sequence).

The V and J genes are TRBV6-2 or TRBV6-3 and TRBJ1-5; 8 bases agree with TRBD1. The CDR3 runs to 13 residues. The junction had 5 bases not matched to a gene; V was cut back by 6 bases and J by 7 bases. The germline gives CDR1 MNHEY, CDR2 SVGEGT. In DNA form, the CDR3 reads TGTGCCAGCAGCCGACAGGGGAGGCAGCCCCAGCATTTT. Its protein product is CASSRQGRQPQHF.

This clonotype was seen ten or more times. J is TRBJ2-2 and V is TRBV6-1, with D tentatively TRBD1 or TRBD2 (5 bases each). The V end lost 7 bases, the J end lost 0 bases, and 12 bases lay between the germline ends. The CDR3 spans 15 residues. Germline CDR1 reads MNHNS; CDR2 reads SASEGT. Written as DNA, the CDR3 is TGTGCCAGCATTTGGGGGTCCGCGAACACCGGGGAGCTGTTTTTT. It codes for CASIWGSANTGELFF.